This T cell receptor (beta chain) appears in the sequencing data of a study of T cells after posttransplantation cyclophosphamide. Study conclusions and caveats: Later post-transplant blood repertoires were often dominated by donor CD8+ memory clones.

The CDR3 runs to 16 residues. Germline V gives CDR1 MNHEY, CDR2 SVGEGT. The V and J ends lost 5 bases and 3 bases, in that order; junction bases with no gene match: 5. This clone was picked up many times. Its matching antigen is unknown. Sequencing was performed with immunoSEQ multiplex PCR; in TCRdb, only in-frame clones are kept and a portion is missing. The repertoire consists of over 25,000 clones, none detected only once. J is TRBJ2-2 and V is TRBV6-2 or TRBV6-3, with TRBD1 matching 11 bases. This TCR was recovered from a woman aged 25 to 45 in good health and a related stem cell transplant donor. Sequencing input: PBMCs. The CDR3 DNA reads TGTGCCAGCAGTCGGACAGGGGGCCTTGACACCGGGGAGCTGTTTTTT. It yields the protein CASSRTGGLDTGELFF.